Detailed here is one TCR beta chain. Authors' analysis steps: Amplification of reference gene primers provided the estimated nucleated cell counts. Using immunoSEQ multiplex PCR, the repertoire was profiled, and TCRdb retains in-frame clones only, with some absent. D and trimming come from the DNA, and the V and J calls and clone size come from that table. This table holds about 100,000 clones, about 86% found once. The data were obtained in a study of blood T cell repertoires in COVID-19. The overall study: In each case, the material was cDNA or gDNA derived from T cells, B-cell-depleted T cells, or PBMCs.

V lost 5 bases to trimming and J lost 8 bases; unmatched junction nucleotides: 16. CDR3 length: 17 residues. Germline V gene data show CDR1 as SGHVS and CDR2 as FQNEAQ. This TCR was sampled from a human donor in a cohort sampled during active COVID-19. Source material: peripheral blood. This chain connects TRBV7-8 to TRBJ2-1; TRBD2 aligns across 9 bases. CDR3 region: CASSRGGLAGSLDEQFF. The CDR3 DNA reads TGTGCCAGCAGCCGAGGGGGGCTAGCGGGATCTCTGGATGAGCAGTTCTTC.